What follows are 18 T cell receptor beta chains derived from one specimen sequenced in a study of blood T cells in healthy people across ages. For the second PCR, which ran for roughly 7 to 11 cycles, a sample-barcoded 5' primer and a J-beta primer mix were used. TCRdb itself ran the 5' RACE reads through MiXCR, one entry per CDR3 protein. Of about 560,000 distinct CDR3 sequences listed, approximately 26% are singletons. The sample was also linked to a second study, of T cells of mothers and their children.

Source material: blood. These receptors came from a boy younger than 10 in good health.

This chain uses TRBV2 with TRBJ1-3, with D hard to call. The germline gives CDR1 SNHLY, CDR2 FYNNEI. The CDR3 is made up of 14 amino acids. The V and J ends lost 7 bases and 0 bases respectively, with 10 bases between them. CDR3 region: CASIYAFSGNTIYF. DNA for the CDR3: TGTGCCAGCATCTATGCGTTCTCTGGAAACACCATATATTTT.

This clonotype was counted a few times. The chain is built from TRBV27 and TRBJ1-6; possible D gene TRBD1, 5 bases. Looked up from germline, CDR1 is MNHEY and CDR2 is SMNVEV (reference sequence). V was clipped by 5 bases and J by 7 bases, with 12 bases between them. This CDR3 is 14 amino acids long. The CDR3 bases are TGTGCCAGCAGTCTCAAGGGACGCAATTCACCCCTCCACTTT. It codes for CASSLKGRNSPLHF.

The chain carries TRBV11-2 and TRBJ2-5; the D is unclear. V was trimmed by 1 base and J by 2 bases, leaving 8 bases between them. Germline loops: CDR1 SGHAT, CDR2 FQNNGV. CDR3 size: 14 residues. CDR3 in amino acids: CASSLVPRQETQYF. The CDR3 nucleotides read TGTGCCAGCAGCTTAGTCCCGCGGCAAGAGACCCAGTACTTC.

V usage is TRBV2 and J usage is TRBJ2-7; 12 nucleotides agree with TRBD2. Germline CDR1 SNHLY, CDR2 FYNNEI. J was trimmed by 5 bases and V by 5 bases; bases with no gene match: 4. This CDR3 region has 14 residues. This CDR3 reads CASSRLAGVNEQYF. CDR3 nucleotides: TGTGCCAGCAGTAGACTAGCGGGGGTTAACGAGCAGTACTTC.

CDR3 in amino acids: CASSSRVVELFF. DNA for the CDR3: TGTGCCAGCAGCTCCAGGGTGGTGGAGCTGTTTTTT. The V gene is TRBV7-8, the J gene TRBJ2-2, with a tentative D call TRBD1 (5 bases). V was cut by 4 bases and J by 10 bases, with 10 bases left in between. This CDR3 spans 12 amino acids. Per germline, CDR1 SGHVS and CDR2 FQNEAQ.

This clonotype was counted only a few times. The chain couples TRBV5-1 to TRBJ1-2; 8 bases agree with TRBD1. Germline V lookup: CDR1 SGHRS, CDR2 YFSETQ. The CDR3 covers 14 residues. V dropped 0 bases and J dropped 4; count of bases not matched to a gene: 2. This chain's CDR3 is CASSLGQGTYGYTF. The CDR3 bases are TGCGCCAGCAGCTTGGGACAGGGGACCTATGGCTACACCTTC.

In its sample, this clonotype was seen a few times. The chain has TRBV4-3 and TRBJ2-2, with TRBD2 as a possible D gene (6 bases). Trimming removed 3 bases at V and 8 bases at J, with 19 bases between. This CDR3 spans 16 amino acids. Germline V gene lookup returns CDR1 LGHNA and CDR2 YSLEER. In nucleotides, the CDR3 is TGCGCCAGCAGCCAGGGGGGACCCGATTTGGGTGGGGAGCTGTTTTTT. Its protein product is CASSQGGPDLGGELFF.

This clonotype was observed a handful of times. The chain uses TRBV7-2 and TRBJ1-2, with 7 positions matching TRBD1. CDR1 is SGHTA, CDR2 FQGNSA, per germline. V trimming: 3 bases; J trimming: 6 bases; junction bases outside the gene matches: 4. CDR3 length: 13 amino acids. The CDR3 region is CASSLGQSDGYTF. The CDR3, as DNA: TGTGCCAGCAGCTTGGGACAGAGTGATGGCTACACCTTC.

The chain employs TRBV12-3 or TRBV12-4 and TRBJ2-3; D unclear. V lost 0 bases, J lost 1 base, and 8 bases lay in between. The CDR3 totals 15 residues. The CDR3 is CASSLANDRTDTQYF. The CDR3 DNA reads as TGTGCCAGCAGTTTAGCTAACGACCGCACAGATACGCAGTATTTT.

This clonotype was picked up a small number of times. This rearrangement joins TRBV7-3 to TRBJ2-1; 11 bases agree with TRBD2. The germline CDR1 and CDR2 sequences are SGHTA and FQGTGA. The CDR3 contains 19 residues. V lost 5 bases to trimming and J lost 4 bases; unmatched junction nucleotides: 16. CDR3 region: CASSLRRRLAGGPYNEQFF. The DNA for the CDR3 is TGTGCCAGCAGCCTTAGGCGGAGGTTAGCGGGGGGGCCGTACAATGAGCAGTTCTTC.

This chain connects TRBV4-3 to TRBJ1-6, with 8 bases that match TRBD1. Germline values: CDR1 LGHNA, CDR2 YSLEER. CDR3 length: 15 amino acids. V lost 2 bases, J lost 10 bases, and 7 bases stayed unmatched. Here the CDR3 reads CASSQRQGLGSPLHF. The CDR3 bases are TGCGCCAGCAGCCAACGACAGGGGCTGGGGTCACCCCTCCACTTT.

V gene TRBV20-1 combines with J gene TRBJ2-3; D not resolved. CDR1 DFQATT and CDR2 SNEGSKA come from the germline V gene (reference sequence). The CDR3 extends over 11 amino acids. V lost 3 bases to trimming and J lost 7 bases, with 8 bases between them. The CDR3 DNA reads TGCAGTGCTAGCTTGGCGAATACGCAGTATTTT. The encoded protein is CSASLANTQYF.

Only a few counts were recorded for this clonotype. The V call is TRBV12-3 or TRBV12-4, the J call TRBJ2-2; a weak D match, TRBD2 (6 bases). This CDR3 is 16 amino acids long. The V end was cut by 6 bases, the J end by 1 base, with 15 bases between. CDR3: CASRARGNLNTGELFF. In DNA form, the CDR3 reads TGTGCCAGCAGGGCGCGGGGCAACCTGAACACCGGGGAGCTGTTTTTT.

This clonotype was observed at least ten times. The V and J genes are TRBV29-1 and TRBJ2-5; TRBD2 matches at 10 bases. The CDR3 has 14 residues. CDR1 and CDR2 from the germline V gene are SQVTM and ANQGSEA. V trimming: 4 bases; J trimming: 4 bases; junction bases outside the gene matches: 6. The CDR3 spells CSVAASGSRETQYF. The CDR3 DNA sequence: TGCAGCGTTGCGGCTAGCGGGAGTAGAGAGACCCAGTACTTC.

This clonotype was picked up a small number of times. This chain joins TRBV11-2 and TRBJ1-2; 9 bases map to TRBD1. The CDR3 is made up of 16 amino acids. CDR1 is SGHAT, CDR2 FQNNGV, per germline. J lost 8 bases, V lost 5 bases, and 15 bases had no gene match. CDR3 residues: CASSPAQGARPGGYTF. CDR3 in DNA: TGTGCCAGCAGCCCTGCACAGGGGGCGCGCCCAGGGGGCTACACCTTC.

This clonotype has only a few counts. The chain recombines TRBV4-2 with TRBJ2-7; possible D gene TRBD1, 5 bases. Germline values: CDR1 LGHNA, CDR2 YNFKEQ. There are 15 residues in the CDR3. The ends were cut back, 1 base at V and 2 bases at J, with 12 bases in the middle. CDR3 in DNA: TGTGCCAGCAGCCAAGTTCCAGGGTCAACCTACGAGCAGTACTTC. Encoded protein: CASSQVPGSTYEQYF.

The chain couples TRBV4-1 to TRBJ2-3; perhaps TRBD1 as D (5 bases). This CDR3 has 15 residues. CDR1 and CDR2 from the germline V gene are MGHRA and YSYEKL. Trimming left V 6 bases short and J 0 bases short, with 13 bases between. This chain's CDR3 is CASSGPQGSTDTQYF. The CDR3 DNA follows: TGCGCCAGCAGTGGACCGCAGGGAAGCACAGATACGCAGTATTTT.

This clonotype was picked up a small number of times. The chain combines TRBV4-1 with TRBJ2-5; D not resolved. Gene TRBJ2-7 matches the end of the DNA better, so the J call may be wrong. Germline V gene data show CDR1 as MGHRA and CDR2 as YSYEKL. The CDR3 is made up of 14 amino acids. For the CDR3, the DNA is TGCGCCAGCAGCCAAGTTCATGGTCCTGCCGAGCAGTACTTC. Translation gives CASSQVHGPAEQYF.